Described below is a single TCR beta chain sequence and its context. This sample was included in a study of blood T cell repertoires in COVID-19. The overall study: Samples came from the United States, Italy and Spain, spanning acute and convalescent COVID-19.

The CDR3 consists of 15 residues. The V gene's germline CDR1 is SEHNR and CDR2 FQNEAQ (reference sequence). The V gene end was trimmed by 5 bases and the J gene end by 2 bases; junction bases not matched to a gene: 6. The table came from immunoSEQ multiplex PCR; TCRdb's copy has only in-frame clones and leaves some out. The sample yields roughly 140,000 clones, around 85% seen once. The sequenced material came from peripheral blood. The TCR was taken from a woman in her 70s with acute or convalescent COVID-19. The chain employs TRBV7-9 and TRBJ1-3, with TRBD1 matching over 7 bases. The CDR3 here is CASSLVQGTGNTIYF. As DNA, the CDR3 is TGTGCCAGCAGCCTGGTACAGGGGACTGGAAACACCATATATTTT.